These 26 T cell receptor beta chains originate from one sample sequenced in a study of early T cells in non-severe SARS-CoV-2 infection. Each CDR3 protein is one row after TCRdb ran MiXCR on the 5' RACE reads. The sample shows fewer than 85,000 distinct CDR3 sequences, over 9% of them seen only once. The sample here was whole blood, taken at baseline. These receptors all stem from an adult who was a healthcare worker with PCR-confirmed SARS-CoV-2 infection or an uninfected control (not recorded which).

V and J are TRBV19 and TRBJ2-2; no reliable D call. The CDR3 sequence is 13 residues long. CDR1 LNHDA and CDR2 SQIVND come from the germline V gene (reference sequence). Trimming removed 3 bases from V and 6 bases from J, with 8 bases in between. The CDR3, as DNA: TGTGCCAGTAGTATGCGAGGACCCGGGGAGCTGTTTTTT. Translating it yields CASSMRGPGELFF.

The rearrangement joins TRBV12-3 or TRBV12-4 to TRBJ1-4, with TRBD1 as a possible D gene (6 bases). There are 12 residues in the CDR3. Trimming cost V 0 bases and J 10 bases, with 6 bases left between them. The CDR3 coding sequence is TGTGCCAGCAGTTTAGCAGGGGGAAAACTGTTTTTT. Amino acid sequence: CASSLAGGKLFF.

This chain links TRBV29-1 with TRBJ1-2; 7 bases map to TRBD1. Germline CDR1 SQVTM, CDR2 ANQGSEA. This CDR3 contains 13 residues. V shed 5 bases, J shed 1 base, and the junction held 4 bases outside the gene matches. The CDR3: CSVPWDSNYGYTF. CDR3 nucleotides: TGCAGCGTTCCCTGGGACAGTAACTATGGCTACACCTTC.

This sequence joins TRBV12-3 or TRBV12-4 and TRBJ2-1; no clear D. This CDR3 has 13 amino acids. V lost 3 bases and J lost 7, with 10 bases in between. The CDR3 here is CASSFRSGNEQFF. Here the CDR3 DNA reads TGTGCCAGCAGTTTCAGGTCGGGTAATGAGCAGTTCTTC.

This clonotype was seen only a few times. DNA of the CDR3: TGTGCCATCAGTGAGTCAGGGGGGGAGACTGAGCAGTTCTTC. Its translation is CAISESGGETEQFF. This sequence joins TRBV10-3 and TRBJ2-1; tentative D call: TRBD2 (7 bases). This CDR3 is built from 14 residues. Deletions cut 0 bases from V and 9 bases from J, with 12 bases between. The germline V gene encodes CDR1 ENHRY and CDR2 SYGVKD.

The genes are TRBV6-2 or TRBV6-3 and TRBJ1-1; 10 nucleotides align to TRBD1. Trimming took 6 bases from V and 1 from J; bases not matched to a gene: 11. The CDR3 loop spans 17 amino acids. The germline gives CDR1 MNHEY, CDR2 SVGEGT. For the CDR3, the DNA is TGTGCCAGCAGCCCGCGCCCGGGACAGGGGAAGAACACTGAAGCTTTCTTT. Translating gives CASSPRPGQGKNTEAFF.

This clonotype has just a few counts. The chain carries TRBV4-2 and TRBJ2-7; a possible D gene is TRBD1 (6 bases). CDR3 length: 16 residues. Germline lookup yields CDR1 LGHNA and CDR2 YNFKEQ. V lost 1 base and J 2 bases, leaving 15 bases between the germline ends. The DNA of the CDR3 is TGTGCCAGCAGCCAAGTAAGCAGGGGAACAACCTACGAGCAGTACTTC. Residues: CASSQVSRGTTYEQYF.

Many counts were recorded for this clonotype. The V gene is TRBV12-3 or TRBV12-4, the J gene TRBJ1-2; D remains ambiguous. This CDR3 spans 15 amino acids. V lost 3 bases and J 6 bases, leaving 17 bases between the germline ends. The CDR3 region is CASSLRPESANGYTF. The CDR3 DNA reads TGTGCCAGCAGTTTGCGGCCAGAATCGGCCAATGGCTACACCTTC.

This clonotype came up a few times. This sequence joins TRBV29-1 and TRBJ2-2; D not certain. V shed 1 base and J shed 7 bases, with 10 bases lying between them. The CDR3 spans 13 residues. CDR1 is SQVTM and CDR2 is ANQGSEA in the germline V gene. CDR3 region: CSVEGPLSGELFF. The CDR3 DNA sequence: TGCAGCGTTGAAGGCCCCCTTAGCGGGGAGCTGTTTTTT.

This clonotype showed up just a few times. This chain joins TRBV30 and TRBJ1-1; no firm D call. Germline CDR1 and CDR2: GTSNPN and SVGIG (reference sequence). This CDR3 has 11 residues. The V and J ends lost 1 base and 5 bases respectively, with 5 bases between them. The CDR3 sequence is CAWSAQTEAFF. Here the CDR3 DNA reads TGTGCCTGGAGTGCCCAAACTGAAGCTTTCTTT.

The V call is TRBV29-1, the J call TRBJ2-3, with TRBD2 as a possible D gene (7 bases). V gave up 4 bases and J gave up 3 bases, with 20 bases separating them. CDR3 size: 16 residues. Germline values: CDR1 SQVTM, CDR2 ANQGSEA. Here the CDR3 reads CSVGRAGAFLTDTQYF. CDR3 coding DNA: TGCAGCGTTGGTAGGGCGGGGGCCTTCTTGACAGATACGCAGTATTTT.

The CDR3 region is CSVGGTATWEQYF. The CDR3 nucleotides are TGCAGCGTTGGGGGGACAGCCACCTGGGAGCAGTACTTC. The chain carries TRBV29-1 and TRBJ2-7, with TRBD1 matching 7 bases. CDR3 length: 13 residues. Germline V CDR1 and CDR2: SQVTM, ANQGSEA. Trimming took 4 bases from V and 7 from J; bases not matched to a gene: 10.

For this clonotype: This clone may be a read error of a much larger clone one base away. The rearrangement links TRBV10-3 to TRBJ2-7; a possible D gene is TRBD1 (6 bases). This CDR3 has 16 amino acids. Trimming cost V 3 bases and J 1 base, with 16 bases left between them. Germline assignment: CDR1 ENHRY and CDR2 SYGVKD. The CDR3 nucleotides read TGTGCCATCAGTGACCCCGACAGGACGATATCCTACGAGCAGTACTTC. Its translation is CAISDPDRTISYEQYF.

This rearrangement joins TRBV11-1 to TRBJ2-1, with D uncertain. From germline, CDR1 is SGHAT and CDR2 FQDESV (reference sequence). The CDR3 runs to 12 residues. Trimming left V 5 bases short and J 10 bases short, with 12 bases between. The CDR3 region has the DNA TGTGCCAGCAGCACCCGGGCCGGAGAGCAGTTCTTC. It yields the protein CASSTRAGEQFF. The full variable domain, its missing parts supplied by reference TRBV11-1 and TRBJ2-1, is EAEVAQSPRYKITEKSQAVAFWCDPISGHATLYWYRQILGQGPELLVQFQDESVVDDSQLPKDRFSAERLKGVDSTLKIQPAELGDSAMYLCASSTRAGEQFFGPGTRLTVL.

The sample holds a few counts of this clonotype. The chain couples TRBV2 to TRBJ2-1, with D perhaps TRBD1 (6 bases). The ends were cut back, 7 bases at V and 0 bases at J, with 13 bases in the middle. The germline CDR1 and CDR2 sequences are SNHLY and FYNNEI. CDR3 length: 15 residues. The CDR3 nucleotides read TGTGCCAGCATCCCAGACAGGTACTCCTACAATGAGCAGTTCTTC. This sequence encodes CASIPDRYSYNEQFF.

This clonotype was counted at least ten times. The chain links TRBV12-5 to TRBJ1-1; a possible D gene is TRBD1 (5 bases). V gave up 9 bases and J gave up 0 bases, with 11 bases separating them. CDR3 length equals 13 residues. Per germline, CDR1 LGHNT and CDR2 FRNRAP. CDR3 protein: CASLWGLNTEAFF. CDR3 nucleotides: TGTGCTAGCTTGTGGGGGTTGAACACTGAAGCTTTCTTT.

This sequence joins TRBV6-6 and TRBJ2-1; D remains unclear. The CDR3 is 11 residues long. Trimming took off 5 bases at V and 5 bases at J, with 4 bases between the two ends. CDR1 and CDR2 (germline): MNHNY, SVGAGI (reference sequence). The CDR3 nucleotides read TGTGCCAGCAGTAGGAACAATGAGCAGTTCTTC. Translation: CASSRNNEQFF.

The J gene is TRBJ1-4, the V gene TRBV7-6, with 7 bases lining up with TRBD1. The CDR3 is 16 residues long. The germline V gene has CDR1 SGHVS and CDR2 FNYEAQ. The V and J ends lost 3 bases and 5 bases, in that order; junction bases with no gene match: 9. The CDR3 sequence is CASSLGGGLRNEKLFF. The CDR3 DNA is TGTGCCAGCAGCTTGGGAGGGGGCCTGAGAAATGAAAAACTGTTTTTT.

This chain uses TRBV6-5 with TRBJ1-2; no clear D gene. The CDR3 has 13 amino acids. The germline CDR1 and CDR2 sequences are MNHEY and SVGAGI. V lost 6 bases and J lost 0, with 8 bases in between. The CDR3 nucleotides are TGTGCCAGCAGGGCCATATCTAACTATGGCTACACCTTC. This translates into CASRAISNYGYTF.

This chain connects TRBV7-2 to TRBJ2-3, with TRBD2 matching 16 bases. After removal of 5 bases from V and 7 bases from J, the junction contained 9 bases not matched to a gene. Germline-derived CDR1 and CDR2 are SGHTA and FQGNSA. CDR3 length: 17 amino acids. CDR3 region: CASSMDPGLAGGNTQYF. In DNA, the CDR3 is TGTGCCAGCAGCATGGACCCGGGACTAGCGGGGGGGAATACGCAGTATTTT.

This sequence joins TRBV10-3 and TRBJ1-1; D is perhaps TRBD1 (5 bases). Trimming removed 7 bases at V and 2 bases at J, with 8 bases between. The CDR3 extends over 12 amino acids. CDR1 ENHRY and CDR2 SYGVKD come from the germline V gene. The DNA of the CDR3 is TGTGCCATCAAAGGGGCTAACACTGAAGCTTTCTTT. It codes for CAIKGANTEAFF.

This chain joins TRBV7-2 and TRBJ1-1; D perhaps matches TRBD1 (6 bases). Germline V gene data show CDR1 as SGHTA and CDR2 as FQGNSA. The CDR3 is made up of 12 amino acids. Trimming left V 6 bases short and J 1 base short, with 6 bases between. The CDR3 DNA sequence: TGTGCCAGCAGAGGGGGGAACACTGAAGCTTTCTTT. Translated, it gives CASRGGNTEAFF.

A remark on this clonotype: One junction end disagrees with the germline gene, perhaps due to a read error. V and J are TRBV18 and TRBJ2-7, with D possibly matching TRBD2 (6 bases). The CDR3 is made up of 13 amino acids. Germline CDR1 is KGHSH and CDR2 is LQKENI. CDR3 DNA sequence: TGTGCCAGCTCACCACGGGACTTCGGAAAGCAGTGCTTC. Protein sequence: CASSPRDFGKQCF. The complete variable domain, with remaining parts taken from reference TRBV18 and TRBJ2-7, reads NAGVMQNPRHLVRRRGQEARLRCSPMKGHSHVYWYRQLPEEGLKFMVYLQKENIIDESGMPKERFSAEFPKEGPSILRIQQVVRGDSAAYFCASSPRDFGKQCFGPGTRLTVT.

This clonotype turned up a few times. This chain links TRBV29-1 with TRBJ2-3, with no clear D. The CDR3 is 14 residues long. Germline V gives CDR1 SQVTM, CDR2 ANQGSEA. The germline V and J ends were trimmed by 4 bases and 2 bases, with 13 bases remaining between them. CDR3 DNA sequence: TGCAGCGTTGTCGTTCCCCAGTCCACAGATACGCAGTATTTT. Translated: CSVVVPQSTDTQYF.

There are many counts of this clonotype. V is TRBV5-1 and J is TRBJ2-7; a possible D gene is TRBD1 (6 bases). V was clipped by 2 bases and J by 2 bases, with 14 bases between them. The CDR3 runs 15 residues. Per germline, CDR1 SGHRS and CDR2 YFSETQ. The CDR3 DNA reads as TGCGCCAGCAGCTTAAAACAGGGTAAGACCTACGAGCAGTACTTC. Translated, it gives CASSLKQGKTYEQYF.

This clonotype was counted a few times. The V call is TRBV5-4, the J call TRBJ1-1; no firm D call. Looked up from germline, CDR1 is SGHNT and CDR2 is YYREEE (reference sequence). The V end was cut by 2 bases, the J end by 4 bases, with 18 bases between. The CDR3 length is 16 residues. CDR3 in amino acids: CASSLGRRHPGTEAFF. DNA of the CDR3: TGTGCCAGCAGCTTAGGACGAAGGCATCCGGGCACTGAAGCTTTCTTT.